These 17 T cell receptor beta chains were sequenced from one sample in a study of T cell responses to AZD1222 COVID-19 vaccine. Sequenced by immunoSEQ multiplex PCR; TCRdb stores in-frame clones only, minus some. The table shows 95,000 to 150,000 clones, with about 90% occurring only once. This material consisted of peripheral blood, taken on day 0 of AZD1222 vaccination. The receptors originated from an adult in good health.

The rearrangement joins TRBV5-1 to TRBJ2-1, with D perhaps TRBD2 (5 bases). Germline V gene sequence: CDR1 SGHRS, CDR2 YFSETQ. The V end lost 0 bases, the J end lost 4 bases, and 17 bases lay between the germline ends. This CDR3 comprises 17 residues. CDR3 protein: CASSLVATPRGYNEQFF. The CDR3 coding sequence is TGCGCCAGCAGCTTGGTTGCGACCCCCAGAGGGTACAATGAGCAGTTCTTC.

The chain joins TRBV18 to TRBJ1-2; 10 nucleotides match TRBD1. This CDR3 has 18 residues. V lost 5 bases and J lost 2; bases outside the gene matches: 14. Germline-derived CDR1 and CDR2 are KGHSH and LQKENI. Here the CDR3 DNA reads TGTGCCAGCTCATCTCAACCCCCGACAGGGGGCGTCAACTATGGCTACACCTTC. Translating gives CASSSQPPTGGVNYGYTF.

This CDR3 reads CASSYLTGVNEKLFF. CDR3 nucleotides: TGTGCCAGCAGTTACCTGACAGGGGTGAATGAAAAACTGTTTTTT. This chain connects TRBV27 to TRBJ1-4; TRBD1 matches at 8 bases. The length of the CDR3 is 15 residues. Germline loops: CDR1 MNHEY, CDR2 SMNVEV (reference sequence). Trimming took 4 bases from V and 5 from J; bases not matched to a gene: 6.

This clone showed up just once. This chain joins TRBV2 and TRBJ2-2; D perhaps matches TRBD2 (5 bases). V was trimmed by 7 bases and J by 6 bases, leaving 18 bases between them. CDR3 size: 15 residues. The V gene's germline CDR1 is SNHLY and CDR2 FYNNEI. CDR3 coding DNA: TGTGCCAGCACCCAGAGGGTTGCGAAGGCCGGGGAGCTGTTTTTT. This sequence encodes CASTQRVAKAGELFF.

This clone was recorded once. The V call is TRBV7-6, the J call TRBJ1-4; TRBD1 matches 7 bases. The CDR3 is 15 residues long. The germline V gene encodes CDR1 SGHVS and CDR2 FNYEAQ. V shed 5 bases, J shed 0 bases, and the junction held 3 bases outside the gene matches. CDR3 bases: TGTGCCAGCAGCCCAGGACAGGCAACTAATGAAAAACTGTTTTTT. This codes for CASSPGQATNEKLFF.

The chain links TRBV6-5 to TRBJ2-3, with D tentatively TRBD1 (5 bases). Trimming removed 5 bases from V and 0 bases from J, with 9 bases in between. This CDR3 spans 14 amino acids. CDR1 and CDR2 from the germline V gene are MNHEY and SVGAGI. CDR3 residues: CASSRGGSTDTQYF. The CDR3, as DNA: TGTGCCAGCAGTAGGGGCGGAAGCACAGATACGCAGTATTTT.

The chain links TRBV7-2 to TRBJ1-2, with TRBD1 matching 10 bases. CDR1 SGHTA and CDR2 FQGNSA come from the germline V gene. V shed 3 bases and J 2 bases; nucleotides not matched to a gene: 0. CDR3 size: 14 residues. The chain's CDR3 is CASSLGQGNYGYTF. The CDR3 nucleotides are TGTGCCAGCAGCTTGGGACAGGGGAACTATGGCTACACCTTC. The variable domain in full, completed from reference TRBV7-2 and TRBJ1-2, reads GAGVSQSPSNKVTEKGKDVELRCDPISGHTALYWYRQSLGQGLEFLIYFQGNSAPDKSGLPSDRFSAERTGGSVSTLTIQRTQQEDSAVYLCASSLGQGNYGYTFGSGTRLTVV.

This chain uses TRBV4-3 with TRBJ1-1, with D possibly matching TRBD1 (5 bases). V shed 4 bases and J shed 7 bases, with 19 bases lying between them. CDR1 is LGHNA and CDR2 is YSLEER in the germline V gene. The CDR3 is made up of 15 amino acids. The CDR3 DNA is TGCGCCAGCAGCCCCCGATCGGGGGGATCCAGTGAAGCTTTCTTT. The encoded protein is CASSPRSGGSSEAFF.

The chain carries TRBV19 and TRBJ1-6; D is undetermined. This CDR3 has 16 amino acids. Germline V gene sequence: CDR1 LNHDA, CDR2 SQIVND (reference sequence). V was trimmed by 4 bases and J by 0 bases, leaving 10 bases between them. CDR3 in DNA: TGTGCCAGTAGTACATGGCCGAGCTCCTATAATTCACCCCTCCACTTT. It specifies CASSTWPSSYNSPLHF.

V usage is TRBV4-1 and J usage is TRBJ1-1; tentative D call: TRBD1 (5 bases). In germline, CDR1 is MGHRA, CDR2 YSYEKL. V was cut by 4 bases and J by 4 bases, with 13 bases left in between. This CDR3 is built from 14 residues. CDR3 bases: TGCGCCAGCAGCCCCCACGAGGGGCGCACTGAAGCTTTCTTT. Encoded protein: CASSPHEGRTEAFF.

The gene calls are TRBV19 and TRBJ1-5; 7 positions match TRBD1. This CDR3 has 16 residues. The germline gives CDR1 LNHDA, CDR2 SQIVND (reference sequence). The V and J ends lost 11 bases and 1 base, in that order; junction bases with no gene match: 14. The chain's CDR3 is CALRQGGVRSNQPQHF. The CDR3 DNA reads as TGTGCCCTCCGACAGGGTGGCGTGAGAAGCAATCAGCCCCAGCATTTT. Drawing the rest from reference TRBV19 and TRBJ1-5, the complete variable domain is DGGITQSPKYLFRKEGQNVTLSCEQNLNHDAMYWYRQDPGQGLRLIYYSQIVNDFQKGDIAEGYSVSREKKESFPLTVTSAQKNPTAFYLCALRQGGVRSNQPQHFGDGTRLSIL.

This clone has a handful of counts. The rearrangement joins TRBV4-1 to TRBJ2-1; D is unresolved. This CDR3 is 15 amino acids long. In germline, CDR1 is MGHRA, CDR2 YSYEKL. The V end was cut by 3 bases, the J end by 7 bases, with 16 bases between. The CDR3 nucleotides read TGCGCCAGCAGCCAGATCAGACTCCGCGAGAATGAGCAGTTCTTC. Protein: CASSQIRLRENEQFF.

The CDR3 is CASSKVRDRVRETEAFF. The DNA of the CDR3 is TGTGCCAGCAGCAAAGTACGGGACAGGGTTCGGGAAACTGAAGCTTTCTTT. The chain is built from TRBV21-1 and TRBJ1-1; TRBD1, the table's D call, was not compared with the DNA. TRBV21-1 is noted as a pseudogene. This CDR3 has 17 residues.

The chain joins TRBV5-1 to TRBJ1-4, with TRBD1 matching 9 bases. Germline lookup yields CDR1 SGHRS and CDR2 YFSETQ. This CDR3 has 15 amino acids. V was clipped by 0 bases and J by 5 bases; unmatched bases: 2. CDR3 in DNA: TGCGCCAGCAGCTTGGGGGACAGGGTGAATGAAAAACTGTTTTTT. Its protein product is CASSLGDRVNEKLFF.

This chain connects TRBV11-1 to TRBJ1-5, with 8 bases fitting TRBD1. The CDR3 covers 14 residues. J was trimmed by 3 bases and V by 5 bases; bases with no gene match: 3. The germline gives CDR1 SGHAT, CDR2 FQDESV (reference sequence). The CDR3 reads CASSDRGTNQPQHF. The CDR3 DNA sequence: TGTGCCAGCAGCGACAGGGGCACCAATCAGCCCCAGCATTTT.

The chain is built from TRBV2 and TRBJ1-5; 7 bases are a match to TRBD1. The CDR3 contains 13 residues. Germline-derived CDR1 and CDR2 are SNHLY and FYNNEI. V gave up 7 bases and J gave up 7 bases; unmatched junction bases: 7. CDR3 region: CASNDRVGQPQHF. CDR3 coding DNA: TGTGCCAGCAATGACAGGGTTGGCCAGCCCCAGCATTTT. Full variable domain (missing parts from reference TRBV2 and TRBJ1-5): EPEVTQTPSHQVTQMGQEVILRCVPISNHLYFYWYRQILGQKVEFLVSFYNNEISEKSEIFDDQFSVERPDGSNFTLKIRSTKLEDSAMYFCASNDRVGQPQHFGDGTRLSIL.

The rearrangement links TRBV19 to TRBJ2-6; D is unclear. Trimming removed 1 base at V and 4 bases at J, with 8 bases between. This CDR3 has 15 residues. From germline, CDR1 is LNHDA and CDR2 SQIVND (reference sequence). The CDR3 DNA sequence: TGTGCCAGTAGTATAGGCCAGCCGGGGGCCAACGTCCTGACTTTC. It encodes CASSIGQPGANVLTF.